Listed here is a single TCR beta chain. The target antigen is unknown. Deletions cut 11 bases from V and 0 bases from J, with 18 bases between. CDR3 size: 16 residues. Germline assignment: CDR1 KGHDR and CDR2 SFDVKD. The data stem from a study of CD8+CD57+ T cells in acquired aplastic anemia. Study summary: DNA from sorted CD4+ and CD8+ cells averaged roughly 3.4 ug. Healthy CD8+ samples averaged about 11.0 million reads. Study-level results: It was found that about 31 CD8+ CDR3 sequences were shared between patients and controls.

The template for TCR beta VDJ and CDR3 sequence profiling was genomic DNA. Via MiXCR, TCRdb re-called the reads, giving one row per CDR3 protein. The data contain some 220,000 distinct CDR3 sequences, roughly 33% of them singletons. The source of this sequence is a human donor in good health, serving as a control. Sequenced input: sorted CD4+, CD8+, or CD8+CD57+ T cells (not recorded which) from PBMCs. J is TRBJ2-2 and V is TRBV24-1; a possible D gene is TRBD2 (6 bases). The CDR3 DNA reads TGTGCCAGCAGCTTGGAGGGGAATACGAACACCGGGGAGCTGTTTTTT. It specifies CASSLEGNTNTGELFF.